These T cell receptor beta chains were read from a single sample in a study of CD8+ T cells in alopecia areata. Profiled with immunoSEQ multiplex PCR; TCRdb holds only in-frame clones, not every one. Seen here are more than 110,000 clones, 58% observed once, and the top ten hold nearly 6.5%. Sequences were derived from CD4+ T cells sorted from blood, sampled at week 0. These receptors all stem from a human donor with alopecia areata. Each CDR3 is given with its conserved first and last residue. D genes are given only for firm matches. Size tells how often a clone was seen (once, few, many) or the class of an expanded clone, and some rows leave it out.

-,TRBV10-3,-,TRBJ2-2,TGTGCCATCAGTGTGCTGGGTACCGGGGAGCTGTTTTTT,CAISVLGTGELFF
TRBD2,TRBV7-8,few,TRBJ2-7,TGTGCCAGCAGCTTAGTAGCGGGGGGCCTGATCGAGCAGTACTTC,CASSLVAGGLIEQYF
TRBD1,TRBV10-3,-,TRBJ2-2,TGTGCCATCAGCGACGGACAGGTCGGGGAGCTGTTTTTT,CAISDGQVGELFF
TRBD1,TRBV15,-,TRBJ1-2,TGTGCCACCAGGTCACAGGGGGCGGCTGGTACGTATGGCTACACCTTC,CATRSQGAAGTYGYTF
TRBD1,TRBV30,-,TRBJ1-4,TGTGCCTGGAGTGAAGACAGGGCAAGAGGAGAAAAACTGTTTTTT,CAWSEDRARGEKLFF
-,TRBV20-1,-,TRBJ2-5,TGCAGTGCTTTGGACCAAGTGACCCAGTACTTC,CSALDQVTQYF
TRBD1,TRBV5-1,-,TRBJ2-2,TGCGCCAGCAGCCTGGGACAGGTGGATGGTACCGGGGAGCTGTTTTTT,CASSLGQVDGTGELFF
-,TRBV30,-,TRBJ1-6,TGTGCCTGGACCGGACCTTCCTATAATTCACCCCTCCACTTT,CAWTGPSYNSPLHF
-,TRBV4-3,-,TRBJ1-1,TGCGCCAGCAGCCAATCCGCAGCATACACTGAAGCTTTCTTT,CASSQSAAYTEAFF
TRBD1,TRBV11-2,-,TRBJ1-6,TGTGCCAGCAGCTCCCGCAGACAGGGCACAAATTCACCCCTCCACTTT,CASSSRRQGTNSPLHF
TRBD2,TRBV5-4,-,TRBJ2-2,TGTGCTAGCGGGGAGGACACCGGGGAGCTGTTTTTT,CASGEDTGELFF
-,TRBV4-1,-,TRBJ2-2,TGCGCCAGCAGCCACCACACCGGGGAGCTGTTTTTT,CASSHHTGELFF
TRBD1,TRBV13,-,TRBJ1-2,TGTGCCAGCAGCTTAACGACAATTAGACAGGGAGGCGGCTACACCTTC,CASSLTTIRQGGGYTF